A selection of T cell receptor beta chains follows, all from one sample in a study of OX40 agonist ivuxolimab in advanced cancers. Sequencing used immunoSEQ multiplex PCR; TCRdb keeps in-frame clones, though not all of them. The table lists 45,000 to 65,000 clones, 85% to 90% of them singletons, with about 7% in the top ten. Sequenced here: CD4+ or CD8+ T cells sorted from blood, sampled in a trial of the OX40 agonist ivuxolimab. Receptors were obtained from an adult with an advanced solid tumor such as melanoma, head and neck, liver or kidney cancer. The CDR3 runs from the conserved cysteine through the conserved F or W. D genes are given only for firm matches. Not all rows give a size; the values are once, few, many and, for expanded clones, a class.

>-|TRBJ2-1|TRBV28|TRBD1
TGTGCCACCCAGCTGACAGGGTTTGAGCAGTTCTTC
CATQLTGFEQFF
>once|TRBJ2-7|TRBV5-1|TRBD2
TGCGCCAGCAGCTTGGTGCCTCATTCCGGGACTAGCGGGATCTTTGCCTACGAGCAGTACTTC
CASSLVPHSGTSGIFAYEQYF
>-|TRBJ2-7|TRBV5-4|-
TGTGCCAGCAGCTTAGGGTACGAGCAGTACTTC
CASSLGYEQYF
>-|TRBJ2-1|TRBV11-3|-
TGTGCCAGCAGTCCGGACAGAGACAATGAGCAGTTCTTC
CASSPDRDNEQFF
>-|TRBJ1-1|TRBV25-1|TRBD1
TGTGCCAGCAGCGAGACAGGGTGGGCGTCTGTAGCTTTCTTT
CASSETGWASVAFF
>-|TRBJ1-3|TRBV19|-
TGTGCCAGTGGGTTCTCTGGAAACACCATATATTTT
CASGFSGNTIYF
>-|TRBJ1-2|TRBV30|-
TGTGCCTGGGGAAGAGACCTGGGAGGCTACACCTTC
CAWGRDLGGYTF
>-|TRBJ1-2|TRBV5-6|-
TGTGCCAGCAGCTTCGGGGGGACCAACTATGGCTACACCTTC
CASSFGGTNYGYTF
>-|TRBJ2-4|TRBV29-1|-
TGCAGCGTGGGGGGGGACAGCCAAAACATTCAGTACTTC
CSVGGDSQNIQYF
>-|TRBJ2-3|TRBV2|TRBD2
TGTGCCAGCAGTAGGACTAGCGGGAGTGCAGATACGCAGTATTTT
CASSRTSGSADTQYF
>-|TRBJ2-5|TRBV5-1|TRBD1
TGCGCCAGCACACGGGACAGACAAGAGACCCAGTACTTC
CASTRDRQETQYF
>-|TRBJ2-7|TRBV6-1|-
TGTGCCAGCAACCTTAAAGGGGCGTCCTACGAGCAGTACTTC
CASNLKGASYEQYF
>once|TRBJ2-5|TRBV2|-
TGTGCCAGCAGTGAAGAGGGAACCCCGTACTTC
CASSEEGTPYF
>-|TRBJ2-1|TRBV7-9|-
TGTGCCAGCAGCTTAGGATCAGGGCGTCCGGAGCAGTTCTTC
CASSLGSGRPEQFF
>-|TRBJ2-2|TRBV7-3|-
TGTGCCAGCAGCTTAGCGGGGAACACCGGGGAGCTGTTTTTT
CASSLAGNTGELFF
>-|TRBJ1-3|TRBV5-4|TRBD1
TGTGCCAGCAGCCCACGGACAGGGGCTGGAAACACCATATATTTT
CASSPRTGAGNTIYF
>-|TRBJ2-4|TRBV6-6|-
TGTGCCAGCAGTACTCAGAGTCTAGCCAAAAACATTCAGTACTTC
CASSTQSLAKNIQYF
>-|TRBJ2-4|TRBV9|-
TGTGCCAGCAGCGTCAGTTCCGATGGACCAGTAGCCAAAAACATTCAGTACTTC
CASSVSSDGPVAKNIQYF
>-|TRBJ2-7|TRBV7-7|-
TGTGCTAGAGGTTACGAGCAGTACTTC
CARGYEQYF
>-|TRBJ2-2|TRBV7-8|-
TGTGCCAGCACCTTAACCGGGGCGACCGGGGAGCTGTTTTTT
CASTLTGATGELFF
>-|TRBJ1-1|TRBV9|-
TGTGCCAGCAGCGTAGGCAGTCAGAACACTGAAGCTTTCTTT
CASSVGSQNTEAFF
>-|TRBJ2-7|TRBV6-5|-
TGTGCCAGCAGTTACTCGATGGGTGGTGCGGCCTACGAGCAGTACTTC
CASSYSMGGAAYEQYF
>-|TRBJ2-3|TRBV28|-
TGTGCCAGCAGGCCGCGGGCATACACAGATACGCAGTATTTT
CASRPRAYTDTQYF
>-|TRBJ1-2|TRBV5-1|-
TGCGCCAGCAGCTTGGACGGCTTCGGGAGCCTCACTAACTATGGCTACACTTTC
CASSLDGFGSLTNYGYTF
>once|TRBJ1-2|TRBV28|-
TGTGCCAGCAAGATTCTAAACTATGGCTACACCTTC
CASKILNYGYTF
>-|TRBJ2-3|TRBV4-1|-
TGCGCCAGCAGCCAAGTTAATCTAGTTGTCACAGATACGCAGTATTTT
CASSQVNLVVTDTQYF
>-|TRBJ1-2|TRBV7-9|-
TGTGCCAGCAGCTCCGATATAGGGGGGCGCAGCTATGGCTACACCTTC
CASSSDIGGRSYGYTF
>-|TRBJ1-1|TRBV6-1|-
TGTGCCAGCAGTGAACCTCGGGCGAACACTGAAGCTTTCTTT
CASSEPRANTEAFF
>-|TRBJ2-1|TRBV6-4|-
TGTGCCAGCATCCTCCAAGCGGTGGGCCAGGCAAGAGGGGCGAACAATGAGCAGTTCTTC
CASILQAVGQARGANNEQFF
>-|TRBJ2-1|TRBV2|-
TGTGCCAGCAGGAACAGTATAACCTCCGACAATGAGCAGTTCTTC
CASRNSITSDNEQFF
>-|TRBJ2-7|TRBV27|TRBD2
TGTGCCAGCGGCGGGGGGGTGCTTCCCGAGCAGTACTTC
CASGGGVLPEQYF
>-|TRBJ2-7|TRBV6-1|-
TGTGCCAGCAGTGAAGAACATGGCTACGAGCAGTACTTC
CASSEEHGYEQYF